The rows below give T cell receptor beta chains drawn from one sample of a study of T cells in localized non-small cell lung cancer. Data came from immunoSEQ multiplex PCR; TCRdb stores just in-frame clones and leaves some out. The sample carries some 72,000 clones, roughly 81% recorded once. The sequenced sample was peripheral blood, obtained before any cancer treatment. The receptors were sampled from a man between 40 and 75 years old with stage I lung adenocarcinoma. The CDR3 runs from the conserved cysteine through the conserved F or W. A D gene is named only where the DNA matches it firmly. Only some rows state a clone size, as once, few, many or a class for expanded clones.

TRBV5-1,16,TRBJ1-2,TRBD1,.,TGCGCCAGCAGCCTACTACAGGACAGGGCGTCAGGTGGCTACACCTTC,CASSLLQDRASGGYTF
TRBV7-9,14,TRBJ1-2,TRBD1,.,TGTGCCAGCAGCTCCGGACAGGCGAACTATGGCTACACCTTC,CASSSGQANYGYTF
TRBV27,15,TRBJ2-3,TRBD1,.,TGTGCCAGCAGTCCGAGACAGGGGATGCCAGATACGCAGTATTTT,CASSPRQGMPDTQYF
TRBV27,12,TRBJ2-7,TRBD1,.,TGTGCCAGCAGAACGACAGGGGGCAAGCAGTACTTC,CASRTTGGKQYF
TRBV27,16,TRBJ1-4,TRBD1,.,TGTGCCAGCAGTTTATTAGGAGGGGGCACGCGTGAAAAACTGTTTTTT,CASSLLGGGTREKLFF
TRBV6-6,14,TRBJ1-2,.,.,TGTGCCAGCACCATGGATCGGGATGGATATGGCTACACCTTC,CASTMDRDGYGYTF
TRBV4-1,16,TRBJ2-7,.,.,TGCGCCAGCAGCCAAGATCGGGCAGGGACCTCCTACGAGCAGTACTTC,CASSQDRAGTSYEQYF
TRBV6-6,13,TRBJ2-1,TRBD2,.,TGTGCCAGCAGTTACACTAGCGGGACCTCGCAGTTCTTC,CASSYTSGTSQFF
TRBV7-9,13,TRBJ1-4,.,.,TGTGCCAGCAGCTCCGACTGGAATGAAAAACTGTTTTTT,CASSSDWNEKLFF
TRBV6-1,15,TRBJ1-1,TRBD1,.,TGTGCCAGCAGTGATCCCGACAGGGTAAACACTGAAGCTTTCTTT,CASSDPDRVNTEAFF
TRBV30,11,TRBJ2-7,.,.,TGTGCCTGGAGCAGCGGAGACGAGCAGTACTTC,CAWSSGDEQYF
TRBV18,16,TRBJ2-3,TRBD1,.,TGTGCCAGCTCACCGCCGGGACAGGGCTATACAGATACGCAGTATTTT,CASSPPGQGYTDTQYF
TRBV4-2,15,TRBJ1-5,.,.,TGTGCCAGCAGCCGGGATATGTTTAGCAATCAGCCCCAGCATTTT,CASSRDMFSNQPQHF
TRBV19,15,TRBJ1-2,.,.,TGTGCCAGTTCGCTTGACAGCTCGTTGGGTCATGGCTACACCTTC,CASSLDSSLGHGYTF
TRBV7-6,13,TRBJ2-1,.,.,TGTGCCAGCAGCTTGCGTTTAGCCGGGGAGCAGTTCTTC,CASSLRLAGEQFF
TRBV7-9,12,TRBJ2-2,.,.,TGTGCCAGCAGCTTAGAGGAGGGCTGGCTGTTTTTT,CASSLEEGWLFF
TRBV2,15,TRBJ1-6,TRBD1,.,TGTGCCAGCAGTGAAGAACAGGGGGCGCGTTCACCCCTCCACTTT,CASSEEQGARSPLHF
TRBV28,15,TRBJ2-1,TRBD2,.,TGTGCCAGCAGTTTATTAAGCGGGAGGTCTGATGAGCAGTTCTTC,CASSLLSGRSDEQFF
TRBV5-1,16,TRBJ2-3,TRBD2,.,TGCGCCAGCAGCTTCGGGACTAGCGGGACTGCAGATACGCAGTATTTT,CASSFGTSGTADTQYF
TRBV7-2,13,TRBJ2-5,.,.,TGTGCCAGCAGCTTAAGCTGGGATGAGACCCAGTACTTC,CASSLSWDETQYF
TRBV9,11,TRBJ1-2,.,.,TGTGCCAGCAGCGCAGGCTATGGCTACACCTTC,CASSAGYGYTF
TRBV7-9,13,TRBJ1-1,.,few,TGTGCCAGCAGCGAAGGGTCTGGCACTGAAGCTTTCTTT,CASSEGSGTEAFF
TRBV19,15,TRBJ2-6,.,.,TGTGCCACCCTGGGGGAACGCTCTGGGGCCAACGTCCTGACTTTC,CATLGERSGANVLTF
TRBV15,15,TRBJ2-7,.,.,TGTGCCACCAGCACCCGACAGCCAGGGACCGACGAGCAGTACTTC,CATSTRQPGTDEQYF
TRBV13,16,TRBJ2-2,.,.,TGTGCCAGCAGCTTGGGAAGCGCCTTGAACACCGGGGAGCTGTTTTTT,CASSLGSALNTGELFF
TRBV9,16,TRBJ2-1,TRBD1,.,TGTGCCAGCAGCGTAGTATCGACAGGGGGGTGGTATGAGCAGTTCTTC,CASSVVSTGGWYEQFF
TRBV5-1,14,TRBJ2-2,.,.,TGCGCCAGCAGAGATCTCCCCGTAACCGGGGAGCTGTTTTTT,CASRDLPVTGELFF
TRBV6-1,13,TRBJ1-1,.,once,TGTGCCAGCAGTGAAATTCAGAGCACTGAAGCTTTCTTT,CASSEIQSTEAFF
TRBV19,14,TRBJ2-7,TRBD1,.,TGTGCCAGTAAGAGACAGGGAGACTCCTACGAGCAGTACTTC,CASKRQGDSYEQYF
TRBV19,17,TRBJ2-7,.,.,TGTGCCAGTAGTATTGATTTTGGGACACCAACTCCCTACGAGCAGTACTTC,CASSIDFGTPTPYEQYF
TRBV19,13,TRBJ2-7,TRBD1,.,TGTGCCAGTAGTGGGACAGCCCCCTACGAGCAGTACTTC,CASSGTAPYEQYF
TRBV18,14,TRBJ1-2,.,.,TGTGCCAGCTCACCAACCCGGAGCCACTATGGCTACACCTTC,CASSPTRSHYGYTF
TRBV9,15,TRBJ2-7,TRBD2,.,TGTGCCAGCAGCGCCGGGACTAGCGGTTTCTACGAGCAGTACTTC,CASSAGTSGFYEQYF
TRBV11-2,14,TRBJ2-7,TRBD1,few,TGTGCCAGCAGCTTGTCAGGGGGCAATTACGAGCAGTACTTC,CASSLSGGNYEQYF
TRBV29-1,14,TRBJ1-1,.,.,TGCAGCGCTGGGGGGCTCGCGGGGGACACTGAAGCTTTCTTT,CSAGGLAGDTEAFF
TRBV2,12,TRBJ1-5,.,few,TGTGCCAGCAGTGGTAAGGATCAGCCCCAGCATTTT,CASSGKDQPQHF
TRBV14,14,TRBJ2-3,.,once,TGTGCCAGCAGGACGGGGGGCAGCACAGATACGCAGTATTTT,CASRTGGSTDTQYF
TRBV18,16,TRBJ1-4,TRBD1,.,TGTGCCAGCTCACCGCCCAAGGGAGGGGGCGGAGAAAAACTGTTTTTT,CASSPPKGGGGEKLFF
TRBV15,18,TRBJ2-3,TRBD2,once,TGTGCCACCAGCAGAGGAGTAGCGGGGTTCAAAAGCACAGATACGCAGTATTTT,CATSRGVAGFKSTDTQYF
TRBV14,16,TRBJ2-2,.,.,TGTGCCAGCAGCCAAATCCAGGCCGGACTCACCGGGGAGCTGTTTTTT,CASSQIQAGLTGELFF
TRBV14,13,TRBJ1-2,.,.,TGTGCCAGCGCCCGGGAAGTCAACTATGGCTACACCTTC,CASAREVNYGYTF
TRBV28,13,TRBJ2-7,.,.,TGTGCCAGCAGTAGGCAAGGGAGGACCGAGCAGTACTTC,CASSRQGRTEQYF
TRBV19,13,TRBJ1-5,TRBD1,.,TGTGCCAGCTTCAGGGGGCGAGATCAGCCCCAGCATTTT,CASFRGRDQPQHF
TRBV27,14,TRBJ2-7,TRBD2,.,TGTGCCTCCTCCCTAGCGGGAGATTCCTACGAGCAGTACTTC,CASSLAGDSYEQYF
TRBV7-2,12,TRBJ1-1,.,.,TGTGCCAGCGGACTCAGGAACACTGAAGCTTTCTTT,CASGLRNTEAFF
TRBV29-1,13,TRBJ1-2,TRBD1,.,TGCAGCGTTGAAGGGACAGGTTTCGAAGGCTACACCTTC,CSVEGTGFEGYTF
TRBV7-3,14,TRBJ2-5,.,.,TGTGCCAGCAGCTTGACAGTAAATCAAGAGACCCAGTACTTC,CASSLTVNQETQYF
TRBV6-1,13,TRBJ1-2,.,.,TGTGCCAGCACCTTGACAGCTAACTATGGCTACACCTTC,CASTLTANYGYTF
TRBV6-1,13,TRBJ1-2,.,once,TGTGCCAGCAGTGCTCTGCAGGGTGAAGGCTACACCTTC,CASSALQGEGYTF
TRBV6-6,16,TRBJ2-4,TRBD1,.,TGTGCCAGCACCCCATCCCAGGGGGCGTCCAAAAACATTCAGTACTTC,CASTPSQGASKNIQYF
TRBV7-9,14,TRBJ2-1,TRBD1,.,TGTGCCAGCAGCGAACAGGGGTACTACAATGAGCAGTTCTTC,CASSEQGYYNEQFF
TRBV19,14,TRBJ2-3,.,.,TGTGCCAGTAGCGGGCGGAGAAGCACAGATACGCAGTATTTT,CASSGRRSTDTQYF
TRBV7-2,18,TRBJ1-2,TRBD1,.,TGTGCCAGCACCCCTTGGGTATCGACAGGGAGGGGGAACTATGGCTACACCTTC,CASTPWVSTGRGNYGYTF
TRBV9,12,TRBJ2-5,.,.,TGTGCCAGCAGCGGGACGGGTGAGACCCAGTACTTC,CASSGTGETQYF
TRBV27,14,TRBJ1-2,.,.,TGTGCCAGCAGTTTCCGTGGCCAACAGGCCGGCTACACCTTC,CASSFRGQQAGYTF